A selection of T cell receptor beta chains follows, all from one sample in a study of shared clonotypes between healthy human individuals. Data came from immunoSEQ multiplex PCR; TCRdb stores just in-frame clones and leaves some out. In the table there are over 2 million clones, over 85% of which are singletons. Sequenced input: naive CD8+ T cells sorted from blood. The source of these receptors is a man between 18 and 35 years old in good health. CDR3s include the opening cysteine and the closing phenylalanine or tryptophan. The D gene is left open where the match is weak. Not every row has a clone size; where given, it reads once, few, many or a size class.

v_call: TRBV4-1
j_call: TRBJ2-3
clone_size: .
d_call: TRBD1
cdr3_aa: CASSPMTGSDTQYF
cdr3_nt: TGCGCCAGCAGCCCCATGACAGGGTCAGATACGCAGTATTTT

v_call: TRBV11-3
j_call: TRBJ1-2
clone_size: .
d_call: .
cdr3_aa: CASTYSGGYGYTF
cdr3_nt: TGTGCCAGCACTTATTCTGGAGGGTATGGCTACACCTTC

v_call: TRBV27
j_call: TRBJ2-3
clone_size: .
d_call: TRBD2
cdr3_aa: CASRKLAGGSTDTQYF
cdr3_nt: TGTGCCAGCAGGAAACTAGCGGGGGGGAGCACAGATACGCAGTATTTT

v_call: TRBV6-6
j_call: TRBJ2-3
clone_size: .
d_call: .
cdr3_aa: CASSPMGGDTQYF
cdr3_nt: TGTGCCAGCAGTCCTATGGGCGGGGATACGCAGTATTTT

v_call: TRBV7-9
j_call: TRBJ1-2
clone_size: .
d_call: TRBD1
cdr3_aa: CASSLAGQGLTNYGYTF
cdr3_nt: TGTGCCAGCAGCTTAGCGGGACAGGGGCTTACTAACTATGGCTACACCTTC

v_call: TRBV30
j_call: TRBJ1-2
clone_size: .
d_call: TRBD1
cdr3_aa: CAWSYRDRVHGYTF
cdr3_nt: TGTGCCTGGAGTTACCGGGACAGGGTACATGGCTACACCTTC

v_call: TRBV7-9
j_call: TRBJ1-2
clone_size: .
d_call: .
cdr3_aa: CASSDSPYGYTF
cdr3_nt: TGTGCCAGCAGCGACAGTCCCTATGGCTACACCTTC

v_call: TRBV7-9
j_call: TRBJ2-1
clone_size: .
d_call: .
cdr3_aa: CASSLGTGGNEQFF
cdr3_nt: TGTGCCAGCAGCTTAGGGACAGGAGGGAATGAGCAGTTCTTC

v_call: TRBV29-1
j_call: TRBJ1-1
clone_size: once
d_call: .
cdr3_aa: CSVEEVGTEAFF
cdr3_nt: TGCAGCGTTGAAGAGGTGGGCACTGAAGCTTTCTTT

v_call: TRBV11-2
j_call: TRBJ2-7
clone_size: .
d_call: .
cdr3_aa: CASSLQSSYEQYF
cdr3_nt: TGTGCCAGCAGCTTACAGAGCTCCTACGAGCAGTACTTC

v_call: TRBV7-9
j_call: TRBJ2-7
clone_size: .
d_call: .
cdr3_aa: CASSSRSYEQYF
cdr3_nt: TGTGCCAGCAGCTCCCGGAGCTACGAGCAGTACTTC

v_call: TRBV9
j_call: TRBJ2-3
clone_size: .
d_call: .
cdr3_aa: CASSVGSRATTDTQYF
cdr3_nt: TGTGCCAGCAGCGTAGGAAGTCGGGCCACGACAGATACGCAGTATTTT

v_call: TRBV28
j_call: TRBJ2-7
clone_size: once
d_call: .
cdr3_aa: CASSLNNRVYEQYF
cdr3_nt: TGTGCCAGCAGTCTAAATAACAGGGTTTACGAGCAGTACTTC

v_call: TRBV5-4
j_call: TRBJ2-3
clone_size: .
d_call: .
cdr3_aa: CASSLEGFTDTQYF
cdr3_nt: TGTGCCAGCAGCTTGGAAGGCTTCACAGATACGCAGTATTTT

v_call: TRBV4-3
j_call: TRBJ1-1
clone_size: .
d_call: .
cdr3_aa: CASSQDGLNTEAFF
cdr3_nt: TGCGCCAGCAGCCAAGACGGTTTGAACACTGAAGCTTTCTTT

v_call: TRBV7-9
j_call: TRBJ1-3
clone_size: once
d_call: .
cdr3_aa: CASSFDVGAGNTIYF
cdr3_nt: TGTGCCAGCAGCTTTGATGTAGGGGCTGGAAACACCATATATTTT

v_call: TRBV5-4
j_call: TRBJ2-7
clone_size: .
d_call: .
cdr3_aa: CASSLGQARSYEQYF
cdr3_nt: TGTGCCAGCAGCTTGGGGCAGGCCCGTTCCTACGAGCAGTACTTC

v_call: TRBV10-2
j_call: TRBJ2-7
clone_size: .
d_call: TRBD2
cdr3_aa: CASSVGGAGGSYEQYF
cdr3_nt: TGCGCCAGCAGTGTGGGGGGAGCGGGGGGCTCCTACGAGCAGTACTTC

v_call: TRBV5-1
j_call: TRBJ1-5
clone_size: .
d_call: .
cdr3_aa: CASREEGNQPQHF
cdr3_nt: TGCGCCAGCAGGGAGGAGGGAAATCAGCCCCAGCATTTT

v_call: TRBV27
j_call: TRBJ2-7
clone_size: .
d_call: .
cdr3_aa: CASSYSGNEQYF
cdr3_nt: TGTGCCAGCAGTTACTCCGGGAACGAGCAGTACTTC

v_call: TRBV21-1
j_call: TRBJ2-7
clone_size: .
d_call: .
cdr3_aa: CASIPTIQKGEESSYEQYF
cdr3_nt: TGTGCCAGCATCCCAACCATTCAGAAGGGAGAGGAAAGCTCCTACGAGCAGTACTTC

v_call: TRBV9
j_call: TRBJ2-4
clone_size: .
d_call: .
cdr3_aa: CASSGGGNIQYF
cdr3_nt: TGTGCCAGCAGCGGAGGCGGAAACATTCAGTACTTC

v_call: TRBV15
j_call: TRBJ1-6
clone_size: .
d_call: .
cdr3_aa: CATSRGPGTLSPLHF
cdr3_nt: TGTGCCACCAGCAGAGGCCCAGGGACCCTTTCACCCCTCCACTTT

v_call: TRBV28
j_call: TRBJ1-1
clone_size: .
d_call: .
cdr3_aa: CASSSQGNTEAFF
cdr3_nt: TGTGCCAGCAGCTCCCAGGGGAACACTGAAGCTTTCTTT

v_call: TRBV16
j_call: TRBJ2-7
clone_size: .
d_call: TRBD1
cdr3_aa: CASRIDTGGYEQYF
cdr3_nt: TGTGCCAGCAGGATCGACACAGGGGGCTACGAGCAGTACTTC

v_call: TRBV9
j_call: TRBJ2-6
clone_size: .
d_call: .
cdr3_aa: CASSVGVNGANVLTF
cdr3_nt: TGTGCCAGCAGCGTAGGTGTTAATGGGGCCAACGTCCTGACTTTC

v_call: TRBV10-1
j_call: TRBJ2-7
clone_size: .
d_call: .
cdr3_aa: CASSDTSYEQYF
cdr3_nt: TGCGCCAGCAGTGATACCAGCTACGAGCAGTACTTC

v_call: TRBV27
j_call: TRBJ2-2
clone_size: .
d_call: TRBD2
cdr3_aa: CASRGFETSNTGELFF
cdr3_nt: TGTGCCAGCAGGGGTTTCGAGACTAGCAACACCGGGGAGCTGTTTTTT

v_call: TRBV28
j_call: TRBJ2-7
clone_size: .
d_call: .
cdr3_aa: CASSIAAGPEQYF
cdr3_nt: TGTGCCAGCAGCATAGCGGCAGGGCCGGAGCAGTACTTC

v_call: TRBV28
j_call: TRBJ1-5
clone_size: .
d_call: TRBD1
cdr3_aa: CASSFSGTGWNSNQPQHF
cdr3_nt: TGTGCCAGCAGTTTCTCGGGGACAGGGTGGAATAGCAATCAGCCCCAGCATTTT

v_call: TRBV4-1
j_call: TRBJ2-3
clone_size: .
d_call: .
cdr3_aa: CASSQGPTPDTQYF
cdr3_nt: TGCGCCAGCAGCCAAGGCCCTACCCCCGATACGCAGTATTTT

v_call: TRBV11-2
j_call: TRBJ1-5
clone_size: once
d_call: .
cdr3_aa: CASSLGVAWPQHF
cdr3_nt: TGTGCCAGCAGCTTAGGGGTTGCGTGGCCCCAGCATTTT

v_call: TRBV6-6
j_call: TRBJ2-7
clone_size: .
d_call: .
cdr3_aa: CASSFEAYEQYF
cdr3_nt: TGTGCCAGCAGTTTTGAGGCCTACGAGCAGTACTTC

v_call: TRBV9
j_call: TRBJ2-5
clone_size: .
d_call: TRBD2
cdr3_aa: CASSSGLAGGIQETQYF
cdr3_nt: TGTGCCAGCAGCTCGGGACTAGCGGGGGGGATCCAAGAGACCCAGTACTTC

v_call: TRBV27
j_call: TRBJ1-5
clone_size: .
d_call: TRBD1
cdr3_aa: CASSFLTGQGVSNQPQHF
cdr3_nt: TGTGCCAGCAGTTTTCTTACGGGACAGGGGGTAAGCAATCAGCCCCAGCATTTT

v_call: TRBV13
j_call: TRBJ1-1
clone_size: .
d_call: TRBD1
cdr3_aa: CASRIQGYMNTEAFF
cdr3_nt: TGTGCCAGCAGGATACAGGGGTATATGAACACTGAAGCTTTCTTT

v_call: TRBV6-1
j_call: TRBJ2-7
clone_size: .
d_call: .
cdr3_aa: CASSFNYEQYF
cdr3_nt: TGTGCCAGCAGTTTTAACTACGAGCAGTACTTC

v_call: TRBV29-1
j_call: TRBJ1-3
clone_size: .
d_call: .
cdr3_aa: CSFRASFNFSGNTIYF
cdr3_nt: TGCAGCTTCCGGGCGTCCTTTAATTTCTCTGGAAACACCATATATTTT

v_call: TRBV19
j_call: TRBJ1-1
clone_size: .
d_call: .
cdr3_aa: CASSILADTEAFF
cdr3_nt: TGTGCCAGTAGTATATTGGCAGACACTGAAGCTTTCTTT

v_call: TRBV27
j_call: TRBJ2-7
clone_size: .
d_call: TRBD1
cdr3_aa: CASSPVGTDSSYEQYF
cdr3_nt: TGTGCCAGCAGTCCCGTCGGGACAGACAGCTCCTACGAGCAGTACTTC

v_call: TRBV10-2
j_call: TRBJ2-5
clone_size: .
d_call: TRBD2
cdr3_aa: CASSGLAGEETQYF
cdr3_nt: TGCGCCAGCAGTGGTCTAGCGGGAGAAGAGACCCAGTACTTC